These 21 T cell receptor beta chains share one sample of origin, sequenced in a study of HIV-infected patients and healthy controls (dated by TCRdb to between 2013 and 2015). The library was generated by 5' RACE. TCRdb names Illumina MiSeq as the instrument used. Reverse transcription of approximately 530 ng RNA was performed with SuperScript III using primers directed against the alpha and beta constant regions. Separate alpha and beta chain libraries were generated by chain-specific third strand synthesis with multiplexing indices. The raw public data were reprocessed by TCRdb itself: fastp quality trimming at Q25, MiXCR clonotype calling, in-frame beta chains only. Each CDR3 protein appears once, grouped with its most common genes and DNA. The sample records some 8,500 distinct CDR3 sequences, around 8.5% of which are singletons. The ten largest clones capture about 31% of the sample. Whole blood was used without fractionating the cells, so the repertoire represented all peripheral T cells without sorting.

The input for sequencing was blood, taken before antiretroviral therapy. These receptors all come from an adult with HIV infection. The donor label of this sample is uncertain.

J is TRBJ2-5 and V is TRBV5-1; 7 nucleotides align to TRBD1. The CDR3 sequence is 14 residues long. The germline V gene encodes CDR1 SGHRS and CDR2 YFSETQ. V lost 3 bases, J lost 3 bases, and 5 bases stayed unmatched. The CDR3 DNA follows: TGCGCCAGCAGCTCCCCAGGACAGGAAGAGACCCAGTACTTC. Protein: CASSSPGQEETQYF.

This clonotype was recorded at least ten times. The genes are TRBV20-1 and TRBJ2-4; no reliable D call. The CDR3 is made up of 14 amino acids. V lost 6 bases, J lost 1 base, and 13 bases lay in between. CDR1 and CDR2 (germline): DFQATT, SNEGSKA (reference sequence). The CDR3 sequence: CSAQDLRAKNIQYF. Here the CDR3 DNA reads TGCAGTGCCCAGGACCTTCGGGCCAAAAACATTCAGTACTTC.

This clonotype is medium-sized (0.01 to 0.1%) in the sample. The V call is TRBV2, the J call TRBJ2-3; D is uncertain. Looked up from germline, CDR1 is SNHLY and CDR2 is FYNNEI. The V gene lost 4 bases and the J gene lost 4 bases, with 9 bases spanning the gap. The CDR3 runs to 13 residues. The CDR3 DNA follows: TGTGCCAGCAGTGGGGCAAGTTCAGATACGCAGTATTTT. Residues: CASSGASSDTQYF. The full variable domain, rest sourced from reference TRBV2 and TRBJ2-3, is EPEVTQTPSHQVTQMGQEVILRCVPISNHLYFYWYRQILGQKVEFLVSFYNNEISEKSEIFDDQFSVERPDGSNFTLKIRSTKLEDSAMYFCASSGASSDTQYFGPGTRLTVL.

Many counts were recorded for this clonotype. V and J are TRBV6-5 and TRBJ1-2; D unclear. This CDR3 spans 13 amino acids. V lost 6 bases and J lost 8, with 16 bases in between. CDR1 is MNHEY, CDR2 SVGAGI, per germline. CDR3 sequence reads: CASSRDGAEGYTF. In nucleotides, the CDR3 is TGTGCCAGCAGCCGAGACGGAGCCGAGGGCTACACCTTC.

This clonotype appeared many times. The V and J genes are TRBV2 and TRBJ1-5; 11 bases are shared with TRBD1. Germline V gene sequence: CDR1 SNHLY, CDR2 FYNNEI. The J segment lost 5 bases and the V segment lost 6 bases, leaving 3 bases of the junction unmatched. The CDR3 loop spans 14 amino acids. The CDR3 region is CASRRGQGDQPQHF. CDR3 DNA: TGTGCCAGCAGGAGGGGACAGGGGGATCAGCCCCAGCATTTT.

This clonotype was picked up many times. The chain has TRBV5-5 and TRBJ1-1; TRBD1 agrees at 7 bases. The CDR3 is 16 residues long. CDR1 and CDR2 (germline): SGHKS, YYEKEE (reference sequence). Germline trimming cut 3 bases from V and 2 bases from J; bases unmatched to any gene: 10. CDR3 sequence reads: CASSSFIQGDNTEAFF. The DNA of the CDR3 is TGTGCCAGCAGCTCCTTTATTCAGGGGGATAACACTGAAGCTTTCTTT.

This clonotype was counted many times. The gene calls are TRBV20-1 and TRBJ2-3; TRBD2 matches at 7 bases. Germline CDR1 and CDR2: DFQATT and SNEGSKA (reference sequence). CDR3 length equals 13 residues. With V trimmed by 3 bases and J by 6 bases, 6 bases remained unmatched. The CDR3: CSARGGARDTQYF. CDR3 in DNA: TGCAGTGCTAGGGGAGGGGCCCGCGATACGCAGTATTTT.

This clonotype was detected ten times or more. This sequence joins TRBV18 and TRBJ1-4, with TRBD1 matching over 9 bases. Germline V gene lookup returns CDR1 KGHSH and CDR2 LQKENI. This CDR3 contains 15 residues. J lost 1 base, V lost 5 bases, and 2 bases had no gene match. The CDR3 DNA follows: TGTGCCAGCTCATCGGGACAGGGAACTAATGAAAAACTGTTTTTT. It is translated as CASSSGQGTNEKLFF.

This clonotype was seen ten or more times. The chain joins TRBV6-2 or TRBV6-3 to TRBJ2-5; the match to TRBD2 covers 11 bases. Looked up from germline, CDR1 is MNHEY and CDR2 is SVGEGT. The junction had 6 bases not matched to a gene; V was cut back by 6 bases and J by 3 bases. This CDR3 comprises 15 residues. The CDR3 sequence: CASSPQGLAEETQYF. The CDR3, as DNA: TGTGCCAGCAGCCCCCAGGGACTAGCGGAAGAGACCCAGTACTTC.

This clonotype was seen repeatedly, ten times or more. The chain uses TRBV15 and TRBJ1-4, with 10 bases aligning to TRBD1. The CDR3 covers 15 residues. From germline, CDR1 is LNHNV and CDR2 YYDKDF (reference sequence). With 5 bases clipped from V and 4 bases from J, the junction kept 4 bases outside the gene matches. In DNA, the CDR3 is TGTGCCACCAGCCCATGGGACAGGGGTAATGAAAAACTGTTTTTT. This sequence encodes CATSPWDRGNEKLFF.

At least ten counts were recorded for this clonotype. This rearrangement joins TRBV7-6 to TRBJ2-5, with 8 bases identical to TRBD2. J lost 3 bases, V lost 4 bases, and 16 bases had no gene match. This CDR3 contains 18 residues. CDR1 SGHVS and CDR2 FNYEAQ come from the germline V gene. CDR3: CASSSEEVAGSGKETQYF. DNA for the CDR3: TGTGCCAGCAGCTCCGAGGAAGTAGCGGGATCGGGAAAAGAGACCCAGTACTTC.

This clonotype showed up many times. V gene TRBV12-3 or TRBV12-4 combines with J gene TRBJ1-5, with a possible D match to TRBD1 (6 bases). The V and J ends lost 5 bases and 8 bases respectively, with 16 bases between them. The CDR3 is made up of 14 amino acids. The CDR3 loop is CASSTEGGFEPQHF. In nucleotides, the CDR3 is TGTGCCAGCAGTACAGAGGGGGGTTTTGAGCCCCAGCATTTT.

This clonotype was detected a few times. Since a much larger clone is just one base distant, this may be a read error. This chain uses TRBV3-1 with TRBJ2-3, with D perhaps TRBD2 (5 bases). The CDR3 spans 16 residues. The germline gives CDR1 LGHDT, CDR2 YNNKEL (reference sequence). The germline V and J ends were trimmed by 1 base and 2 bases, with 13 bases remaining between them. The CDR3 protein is CASSQGTGGNTDTQYF. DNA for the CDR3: TGTGCCAGCAGCCAAGGGACTGGCGGAAACACAGATACGCAGTATTTT.

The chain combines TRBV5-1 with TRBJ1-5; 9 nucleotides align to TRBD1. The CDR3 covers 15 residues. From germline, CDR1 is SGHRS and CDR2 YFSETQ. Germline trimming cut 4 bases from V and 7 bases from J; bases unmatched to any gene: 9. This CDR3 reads CASSPQGTGKQPQHF. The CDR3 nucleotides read TGCGCCAGCAGCCCGCAAGGGACAGGGAAGCAGCCCCAGCATTTT. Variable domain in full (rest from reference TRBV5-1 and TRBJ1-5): KAGVTQTPRYLIKTRGQQVTLSCSPISGHRSVSWYQQTPGQGLQFLFEYFSETQRNKGNFPGRFSGRQFSNSRSEMNVSTLELGDSALYLCASSPQGTGKQPQHFGDGTRLSIL.

The CDR3 protein is CASTGLGTDTQYF. CDR3 nucleotides: TGTGCCAGCACGGGACTAGGCACAGATACGCAGTATTTT. The chain has TRBV7-9 and TRBJ2-3, with 8 bases matching TRBD2. V shed 7 bases and J 1 base; nucleotides not matched to a gene: 1. Germline CDR1 reads SEHNR; CDR2 reads FQNEAQ (reference sequence). The CDR3 spans 13 residues.

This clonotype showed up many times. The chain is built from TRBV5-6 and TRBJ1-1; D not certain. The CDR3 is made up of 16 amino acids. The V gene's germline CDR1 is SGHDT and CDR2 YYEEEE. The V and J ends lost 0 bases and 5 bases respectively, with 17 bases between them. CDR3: CASSLALGLRRTEAFF. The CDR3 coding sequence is TGTGCCAGCAGCTTGGCGCTGGGCCTCAGGCGGACTGAAGCTTTCTTT.

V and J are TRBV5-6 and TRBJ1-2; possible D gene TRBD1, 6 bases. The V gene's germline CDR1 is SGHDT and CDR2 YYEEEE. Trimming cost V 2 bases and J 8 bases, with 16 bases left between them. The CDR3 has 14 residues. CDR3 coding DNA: TGTGCCAGCAGCTTCTGGGGACAATGGGAGGGCTACACCTTC. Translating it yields CASSFWGQWEGYTF.

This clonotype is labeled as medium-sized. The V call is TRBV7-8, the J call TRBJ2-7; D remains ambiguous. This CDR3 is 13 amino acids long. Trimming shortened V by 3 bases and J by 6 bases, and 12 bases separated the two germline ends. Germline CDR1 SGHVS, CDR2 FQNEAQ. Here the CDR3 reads CASSFGPTIEQYF. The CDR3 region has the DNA TGTGCCAGCAGCTTTGGTCCCACCATCGAGCAGTACTTC.

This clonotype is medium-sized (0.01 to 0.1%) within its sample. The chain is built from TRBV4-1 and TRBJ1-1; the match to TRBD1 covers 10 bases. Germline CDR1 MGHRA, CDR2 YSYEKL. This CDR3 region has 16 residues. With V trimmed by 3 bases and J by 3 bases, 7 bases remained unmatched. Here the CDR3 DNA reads TGCGCCAGCAGCCAGTCGTTCGGACAGGGGGACACTGAAGCTTTCTTT. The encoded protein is CASSQSFGQGDTEAFF.

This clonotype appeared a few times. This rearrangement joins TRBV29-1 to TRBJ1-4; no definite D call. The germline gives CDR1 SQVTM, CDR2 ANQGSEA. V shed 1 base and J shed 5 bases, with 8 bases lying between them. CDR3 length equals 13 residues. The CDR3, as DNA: TGCAGCGTTGAAGCGGCCGGGAATGAAAAACTGTTTTTT. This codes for CSVEAAGNEKLFF.

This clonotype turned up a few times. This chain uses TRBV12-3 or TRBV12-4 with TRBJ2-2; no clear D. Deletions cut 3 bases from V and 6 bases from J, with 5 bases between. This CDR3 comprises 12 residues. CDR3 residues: CASSFRPGELFF. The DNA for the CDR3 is TGTGCCAGCAGTTTCCGTCCCGGGGAGCTGTTTTTT.